This T cell receptor beta chain was observed in a study of cytomegalovirus exposure and HLA in healthy donors. Whole-study findings and limits: Later, TCR association rates were found to vary by HLA locus, highest for DRB1 and lowest for HLA-C. TCR beta chain V- and J-gene trimming was linked, in a later analysis, to a missense variant in DCLRE1C.

This CDR3 has 14 amino acids. CDR1 and CDR2 from the germline V gene are SGDLS and YYNGEE. The J segment lost 3 bases and the V segment lost 3 bases, leaving 5 bases of the junction unmatched. The sample holds a few counts of this clone. The antigen remains unidentified. This PCR relied on a set of 60 Vbeta primers and 13 Jbeta primers. TCRdb keeps only in-frame clones here, not all; method: immunoSEQ multiplex PCR. The sample lists about 59,000 clones, around 83% seen once, with 1.5% to 2% in the top ten. The chain links TRBV9 to TRBJ2-7, with 8 bases that match TRBD1. The sequence came from a human donor in good health. Sequenced material: PBMCs. CDR3 DNA sequence: TGTGCCAGCAGCGGAACAGACAGGGGCTACGAGCAGTACTTC. This codes for CASSGTDRGYEQYF.